This entry lists 14 T cell receptor beta chains sequenced from one sample in a study of blood T cell repertoires in COVID-19. Clones were read by immunoSEQ multiplex PCR, and TCRdb kept only the in-frame ones, dropping some. The sample has approximately 170,000 clones; approximately 90% are singletons. The sample taken for sequencing was peripheral blood. The source of these receptors is a man between 45 and 60 years old who had recovered from COVID-19.

V and J are TRBV5-1 and TRBJ2-1; TRBD2 might be the D (5 bases). Trimming stripped 1 base from V and 0 bases from J, with 14 bases between. The CDR3 is made up of 17 amino acids. Germline V CDR1 and CDR2: SGHRS, YFSETQ. The CDR3 spells CASSLTLRASSYNEQFF. CDR3 nucleotide sequence: TGCGCCAGCAGCTTGACCCTGCGGGCGAGCTCCTACAATGAGCAGTTCTTC.

The chain carries TRBV18 and TRBJ1-4; 9 nucleotides align to TRBD1. The CDR3 consists of 15 residues. Germline V lookup: CDR1 KGHSH, CDR2 LQKENI. The V segment lost 3 bases and the J segment 4 bases; nucleotides outside the gene matches: 3. The CDR3 here is CASSPDRGYNEKLFF. The CDR3 coding sequence is TGTGCCAGCTCACCGGACAGGGGATATAATGAAAAACTGTTTTTT.

The chain carries TRBV6-6 and TRBJ2-7, with 7 bases matching TRBD1. Germline values: CDR1 MNHNY, CDR2 SVGAGI (reference sequence). V was pared by 6 bases and J by 2 bases, with 4 bases of the junction left unmatched. This CDR3 has 13 residues. The chain's CDR3 is CASSPTGTYEQYF. The CDR3 DNA sequence: TGTGCCAGCAGCCCGACAGGGACCTACGAGCAGTACTTC.

The genes are TRBV5-4 and TRBJ2-3; D is ambiguous. V lost 1 base and J 2 bases, leaving 5 bases between the germline ends. This CDR3 comprises 13 residues. Germline V gives CDR1 SGHNT, CDR2 YYREEE (reference sequence). The chain's CDR3 is CASSLYYTDTQYF. As DNA, the CDR3 is TGTGCCAGCAGCTTGTACTACACAGATACGCAGTATTTT.

The J gene is TRBJ2-3, the V gene TRBV29-1, with 9 bases fitting TRBD1. The CDR3 covers 13 residues. V trimming: 6 bases; J trimming: 4 bases; junction bases outside the gene matches: 5. CDR1 and CDR2 (germline): SQVTM, ANQGSEA. CDR3 loop: CSVGDREADTQYF. CDR3 in DNA: TGCAGCGTAGGGGACAGGGAGGCAGATACGCAGTATTTT.

The V call is TRBV19, the J call TRBJ1-1; no clear D. The length of the CDR3 is 13 residues. The germline V gene encodes CDR1 LNHDA and CDR2 SQIVND (reference sequence). V lost 6 bases to trimming and J lost 3 bases, with 11 bases between them. The CDR3 coding sequence is TGTGCCAGTAGGCGGTGGGAGGACACTGAAGCTTTCTTT. This translates into CASRRWEDTEAFF.

The chain is built from TRBV5-6 and TRBJ2-1; 8 nucleotides align to TRBD2. The CDR3 contains 16 residues. Germline loops: CDR1 SGHDT, CDR2 YYEEEE. With V trimmed by 0 bases and J by 3 bases, 5 bases remained unmatched. The CDR3 reads CASSLAGGGSYNEQFF. The CDR3 bases are TGTGCCAGCAGCTTGGCCGGCGGGGGGAGCTACAATGAGCAGTTCTTC.

This chain connects TRBV5-5 to TRBJ2-7; 12 nucleotides align to TRBD2. The CDR3 loop spans 17 amino acids. The V gene end was trimmed by 4 bases and the J gene end by 1 base; junction bases not matched to a gene: 9. Germline values: CDR1 SGHKS, CDR2 YYEKEE (reference sequence). CDR3 region: CASSQITGLAGSYEQYF. The CDR3 bases are TGTGCCAGCAGCCAAATTACGGGACTAGCGGGTTCCTACGAGCAGTACTTC.

This sequence joins TRBV7-2 and TRBJ1-3, with TRBD1 identical over 8 bases. The germline gives CDR1 SGHTA, CDR2 FQGNSA. The CDR3 is 14 residues long. J was trimmed by 2 bases and V by 5 bases; bases with no gene match: 2. The CDR3, as DNA: TGTGCCAGCAGCACGGACAGGGCTGGAAACACCATATATTTT. This translates into CASSTDRAGNTIYF.

The rearrangement joins TRBV4-1 to TRBJ1-1; 8 bases line up with TRBD1. J gave up 9 bases and V 2 bases, and 5 bases lay outside the gene matches. The CDR3 is 13 amino acids. The V gene's germline CDR1 is MGHRA and CDR2 YSYEKL. The DNA of the CDR3 is TGCGCCAGCAGCCAACAAGGGACAGGACAAGCTTTCTTT. This translates into CASSQQGTGQAFF.

V usage is TRBV5-1 and J usage is TRBJ2-2; 11 positions match TRBD1. CDR1 is SGHRS and CDR2 is YFSETQ in the germline V gene. J lost 6 bases, V lost 5 bases, and 6 bases had no gene match. The length of the CDR3 is 15 residues. CDR3 sequence reads: CASSPGQGVPGELFF. In DNA form, the CDR3 reads TGCGCCAGCAGTCCGGGACAGGGGGTCCCCGGGGAGCTGTTTTTT.

This sequence joins TRBV5-4 and TRBJ1-1, with a weak D call TRBD1 (5 bases). CDR1 and CDR2 (germline): SGHNT, YYREEE (reference sequence). V was clipped by 2 bases and J by 0 bases, with 8 bases between them. CDR3 length: 14 amino acids. CDR3 DNA sequence: TGTGCCAGCAGCTTCTCAGGGTTGAACACTGAAGCTTTCTTT. Its protein is CASSFSGLNTEAFF.

The rearrangement uses TRBV4-3 and TRBJ2-1; perhaps TRBD1 as D (5 bases). The CDR3 length is 14 residues. CDR1 is LGHNA, CDR2 YSLEER, per germline. Deletions cut 0 bases from V and 9 bases from J, with 12 bases between. This CDR3 reads CASSQDIQVGEQFF. CDR3 DNA: TGCGCCAGCAGCCAAGATATACAGGTTGGTGAGCAGTTCTTC.

This sequence joins TRBV28 and TRBJ2-7; a possible D gene is TRBD1 (7 bases). V lost 4 bases and J lost 4, with 14 bases in between. The germline V gene encodes CDR1 MDHEN and CDR2 SYDVKM. There are 14 residues in the CDR3. CDR3 amino acids: CASSYPQGGYEQYF. The CDR3 DNA is TGTGCCAGCAGTTACCCGCAGGGGGGATACGAGCAGTACTTC.